Shown below are 25 T cell receptor beta chains from a single sample sequenced in a study of blood T cells in healthy people across ages (dated by TCRdb to between 2015 and 2016). The library was built by means of 5' RACE. The sequencer was an Illumina HiSeq 2500. A second roughly 6 to 12 cycle PCR used a sample-barcoded 5' primer and a J-beta primer mix. The raw public data were reprocessed by TCRdb itself: fastp quality trimming at Q25, MiXCR clonotype calling, in-frame beta chains only. Entries that share a CDR3 protein sequence are merged under the most common genes and DNA. Recorded for this sample are hundreds of thousands of distinct CDR3 sequences; 20% to 25% of them occurred a single time. Jointly, the top ten make up roughly 3.4% of the sample. The sequencing input was blood. The source of these receptors is a man between 65 and 85 years old in good health.

The rearrangement joins TRBV5-6 to TRBJ2-1, with TRBD1 matching 8 bases. The J call may not be correct, given that the DNA end is closer to TRBJ2-5. The CDR3 is 16 amino acids. Germline V gene sequence: CDR1 SGHDT, CDR2 YYEEEE. CDR3 sequence reads: CASSLELDRVWETQYF. The CDR3 nucleotides are TGTGCCAGCAGCTTGGAGTTGGACAGGGTATGGGAGACCCAGTACTTC.

This clonotype was detected only a few times. V is TRBV28 and J is TRBJ2-7, with a weak D call TRBD2 (6 bases). The CDR3 totals 12 residues. CDR1 is MDHEN and CDR2 is SYDVKM in the germline V gene. V dropped 7 bases and J dropped 2 bases, with 9 bases sitting between them. The CDR3: CASTAGTYEQYF. In DNA form, the CDR3 reads TGTGCCAGCACCGCGGGGACCTACGAGCAGTACTTC.

This rearrangement joins TRBV10-3 to TRBJ2-7; possibly TRBD2 for D (6 bases). CDR3 length equals 18 residues. With 6 bases removed from V and 4 bases from J, the gap between germline ends came to 28 bases. Germline assignment: CDR1 ENHRY and CDR2 SYGVKD. CDR3 region: CAIRGGGTVHGLEYEQYF. The CDR3 DNA follows: TGTGCCATCAGGGGGGGAGGAACAGTTCATGGGTTGGAGTACGAGCAGTACTTC.

This sequence joins TRBV2 and TRBJ1-3, with D perhaps TRBD1 (6 bases). This CDR3 has 13 residues. The V end was cut by 2 bases, the J end by 6 bases, with 8 bases between. The germline gives CDR1 SNHLY, CDR2 FYNNEI. CDR3 in amino acids: CASSEPGANTIYF. As DNA, the CDR3 is TGTGCCAGCAGTGAACCGGGGGCAAACACCATATATTTT.

The chain joins TRBV20-1 to TRBJ2-1; 8 bases fit TRBD2. In germline, CDR1 is DFQATT, CDR2 SNEGSKA (reference sequence). This CDR3 region has 15 residues. CDR3 amino acids: CSLYPGGLPYNEQFF. The CDR3 DNA follows: TGCAGCCTTTATCCGGGGGGGTTACCCTACAATGAGCAGTTCTTC.

The chain carries TRBV10-3 and TRBJ2-1, with TRBD1 matching over 8 bases. V dropped 10 bases and J dropped 4; count of bases not matched to a gene: 15. Germline CDR1 is ENHRY and CDR2 is SYGVKD. The CDR3 extends over 16 amino acids. CDR3 residues: CATLATTGAIYNEQFF. Here the CDR3 DNA reads TGTGCCACCTTGGCGACGACAGGGGCGATTTACAATGAGCAGTTCTTC.

The chain joins TRBV6-2 or TRBV6-3 to TRBJ2-1; 7 bases agree with TRBD1. Germline CDR1 and CDR2: MNHEY and SVGEGT. The CDR3 is made up of 12 amino acids. Germline trimming cut 5 bases from V and 10 bases from J; bases unmatched to any gene: 5. This chain's CDR3 is CASSRPGQEQFF. The CDR3 nucleotides are TGTGCCAGCAGTAGGCCGGGACAGGAGCAGTTCTTC.

V and J are TRBV5-5 and TRBJ2-7; possibly TRBD2 for D (5 bases). The CDR3 totals 13 residues. The germline V and J ends were trimmed by 5 bases and 0 bases, with 9 bases remaining between them. The germline gives CDR1 SGHKS, CDR2 YYEKEE (reference sequence). The CDR3 DNA sequence: TGTGCCAGCAGTTGGACTGCCTCCTACGAGCAGTACTTC. Its translation: CASSWTASYEQYF.

V and J are TRBV10-2 and TRBJ1-6; 10 bases are shared with TRBD1. The J segment lost 11 bases and the V segment lost 4 bases, leaving 11 bases of the junction unmatched. CDR3 length: 16 residues. Germline lookup yields CDR1 WSHSY and CDR2 SAAADI. The CDR3 sequence: CASSAIRDRGRAPLHF. CDR3 sequence (DNA): TGCGCCAGCAGTGCAATCCGGGACAGGGGTCGTGCACCCCTCCACTTT.

This sequence joins TRBV7-2 and TRBJ1-4, with 8 bases lining up with TRBD1. J lost 5 bases, V lost 5 bases, and 7 bases had no gene match. The CDR3 runs to 15 residues. CDR1 and CDR2 (germline): SGHTA, FQGNSA. The CDR3 region is CASSRGTGRNEKLFF. The CDR3 DNA follows: TGTGCCAGCAGCAGAGGGACAGGCAGGAATGAAAAACTGTTTTTT.

This clonotype was counted at least ten times. This sequence joins TRBV11-2 and TRBJ2-5; D may be TRBD2 (7 bases). The CDR3 is made up of 16 amino acids. V was cut by 4 bases and J by 2 bases, with 17 bases left in between. Germline V CDR1 and CDR2: SGHAT, FQNNGV. The CDR3 DNA is TGTGCCAGCAGCTGGGGGCAGCGGGGTGAACAAGAGACCCAGTACTTC. This gives the protein CASSWGQRGEQETQYF. Full variable domain (remainder filled in from reference TRBV11-2 and TRBJ2-5): EAGVAQSPRYKIIEKRQSVAFWCNPISGHATLYWYQQILGQGPKLLIQFQNNGVVDDSQLPKDRFSAERLKGVDSTLKIQPAKLEDSAVYLCASSWGQRGEQETQYFGPGTRLLVL.

This clonotype was observed a handful of times. The V gene is TRBV6-2 or TRBV6-3, the J gene TRBJ2-6; 10 bases map to TRBD2. Trimming took 4 bases from V and 0 from J; bases not matched to a gene: 3. This CDR3 comprises 17 residues. Germline-derived CDR1 and CDR2 are MNHEY and SVGEGT. CDR3 bases: TGTGCCAGCAGTTTAAGCGGGAGGGCCTCTGGGGCCAACGTCCTGACTTTC. It codes for CASSLSGRASGANVLTF.

This clonotype was counted a few times. The gene calls are TRBV3-1 and TRBJ2-1; a possible D gene is TRBD2 (6 bases). Trimming stripped 0 bases from V and 14 bases from J, with 11 bases between. CDR1 and CDR2 from the germline V gene are LGHDT and YNNKEL (reference sequence). The CDR3 has 12 amino acids. CDR3 bases: TGTGCCAGCAGCCAAGATTCCCAGCGGGAGTTCTTC. It yields the protein CASSQDSQREFF.

This clonotype was observed a handful of times. The V call is TRBV4-1, the J call TRBJ2-1; D not certain. Germline assignment: CDR1 MGHRA and CDR2 YSYEKL. The CDR3 loop spans 18 amino acids. V was cut by 0 bases and J by 2 bases, with 17 bases left in between. The CDR3: CASSQEPGGLGAYNEQFF. CDR3 DNA sequence: TGCGCCAGCAGCCAAGAACCGGGTGGGCTGGGCGCCTACAATGAGCAGTTCTTC.

This clonotype showed up just a few times. The chain is built from TRBV10-3 and TRBJ2-5, with 7 positions matching TRBD2. The germline V gene has CDR1 ENHRY and CDR2 SYGVKD. CDR3 length: 14 residues. With V trimmed by 11 bases and J by 1 base, 10 bases remained unmatched. The CDR3 nucleotides are TGTGCCGCAGGAACGACTAGCCGCCAAGAGACCCAGTACTTC. It translates to CAAGTTSRQETQYF.

The rearrangement links TRBV7-8 to TRBJ2-5; 11 bases are shared with TRBD1. Looked up from germline, CDR1 is SGHVS and CDR2 is FQNEAQ. Trimming cost V 1 base and J 0 bases; bases outside gene matches: 7. The length of the CDR3 is 18 residues. As DNA, the CDR3 is TGTGCCAGCAGCTTAGTGGAAAGGGACAGGGGGTACCAAGAGACCCAGTACTTC. This codes for CASSLVERDRGYQETQYF.

This clonotype has just a few counts. This sequence joins TRBV2 and TRBJ2-1; 7 nucleotides agree with TRBD2. The junction had 10 bases not matched to a gene; V was cut back by 7 bases and J by 4 bases. Per germline, CDR1 SNHLY and CDR2 FYNNEI. This CDR3 is built from 15 residues. CDR3 bases: TGTGCCAGCATGTCTGAGGGAGGGCCATACAATGAGCAGTTCTTC. As protein: CASMSEGGPYNEQFF. The complete variable domain, with remaining parts taken from reference TRBV2 and TRBJ2-1, reads EPEVTQTPSHQVTQMGQEVILRCVPISNHLYFYWYRQILGQKVEFLVSFYNNEISEKSEIFDDQFSVERPDGSNFTLKIRSTKLEDSAMYFCASMSEGGPYNEQFFGPGTRLTVL.

The gene calls are TRBV5-6 and TRBJ2-5, with 10 bases identical to TRBD2. V gave up 4 bases and J gave up 13 bases; unmatched junction bases: 16. The CDR3 totals 15 residues. The V gene's germline CDR1 is SGHDT and CDR2 YYEEEE. CDR3 nucleotides: TGTGCCAGCAGCCCCGGGACTAGCGCCGGCAGGGCCCGGTACTTC. This translates into CASSPGTSAGRARYF.

The CDR3 DNA reads TGCGCCAGCAGCCAAGATATCACAGGGGATGAAAAACTGTTTTTT. Its translation is CASSQDITGDEKLFF. This chain connects TRBV4-1 to TRBJ1-4, with 7 bases lining up with TRBD1. Germline CDR1 MGHRA, CDR2 YSYEKL. The CDR3 has 15 residues. J was trimmed by 6 bases and V by 0 bases; bases with no gene match: 4.

The J gene is TRBJ2-1, the V gene TRBV10-3; possibly TRBD2 for D (5 bases). There are 16 residues in the CDR3. Per germline, CDR1 ENHRY and CDR2 SYGVKD. V gave up 6 bases and J gave up 0 bases, with 15 bases separating them. The CDR3 here is CAISEYSASSYNEQFF. CDR3 bases: TGTGCCATCAGCGAATATAGCGCGAGCTCCTACAATGAGCAGTTCTTC.

This clonotype was observed a few times. This sequence joins TRBV20-1 and TRBJ1-4; D not certain. The CDR3 loop spans 13 amino acids. Germline CDR1 and CDR2: DFQATT and SNEGSKA (reference sequence). Trimming pared 6 bases from V and 4 bases from J, leaving 12 bases between. In nucleotides, the CDR3 is TGCAGTGCCACCCAAACCTTTAATGAAAAACTGTTTTTT. Protein: CSATQTFNEKLFF.

This clonotype was counted only a few times. This chain links TRBV5-1 with TRBJ2-1; TRBD1 is a possible D gene (6 bases). The V end lost 3 bases, the J end lost 4 bases, and 17 bases lay between the germline ends. CDR1 and CDR2 from the germline V gene are SGHRS and YFSETQ. The CDR3 runs to 16 residues. The CDR3 loop reads CASSSMDSAAYNEQFF. In DNA, the CDR3 is TGCGCCAGCAGCTCGATGGACAGCGCCGCATACAATGAGCAGTTCTTC.

J is TRBJ2-2 and V is TRBV6-2 or TRBV6-3; 8 bases fit TRBD1. This CDR3 is 17 amino acids long. The ends lost 7 bases at V and 1 base at J; junction bases unmatched: 11. Germline assignment: CDR1 MNHEY and CDR2 SVGEGT. CDR3 bases: TGTGCCAGCAAAAAAGCCCCCGGGACAGGGAACACCGGGGAGCTGTTTTTT. It is translated as CASKKAPGTGNTGELFF.

The chain links TRBV9 to TRBJ2-1; D remains unclear. This CDR3 region has 18 residues. The germline CDR1 and CDR2 sequences are SGDLS and YYNGEE. V gave up 0 bases and J gave up 0 bases, with 16 bases separating them. The chain's CDR3 is CASSVAVGDLSSYNEQFF. The DNA for the CDR3 is TGTGCCAGCAGCGTAGCTGTGGGCGACTTGAGCTCCTACAATGAGCAGTTCTTC.

This clonotype was observed a handful of times. The V call is TRBV13, the J call TRBJ2-5, with TRBD2 matching over 9 bases. The germline V gene has CDR1 PRHDT and CDR2 FYEKMQ (reference sequence). The ends lost 5 bases at V and 2 bases at J; junction bases unmatched: 6. This CDR3 has 15 amino acids. The CDR3 spells CASSTRLAAQETQYF. Written as DNA, the CDR3 is TGTGCCAGCAGCACCCGACTAGCGGCGCAAGAGACCCAGTACTTC.